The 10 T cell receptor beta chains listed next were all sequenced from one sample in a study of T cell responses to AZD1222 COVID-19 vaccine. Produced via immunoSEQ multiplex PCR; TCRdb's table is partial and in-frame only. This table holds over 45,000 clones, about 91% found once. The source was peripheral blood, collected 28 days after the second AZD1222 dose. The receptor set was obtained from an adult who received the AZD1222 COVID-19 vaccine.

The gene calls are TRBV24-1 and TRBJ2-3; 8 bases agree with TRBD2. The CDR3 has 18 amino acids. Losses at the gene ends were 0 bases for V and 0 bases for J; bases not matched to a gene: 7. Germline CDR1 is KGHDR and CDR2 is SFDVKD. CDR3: CATSDLPSGSGSTDTQYF. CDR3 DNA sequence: TGTGCCACCAGTGATTTGCCTAGCGGGTCGGGGAGCACAGATACGCAGTATTTT.

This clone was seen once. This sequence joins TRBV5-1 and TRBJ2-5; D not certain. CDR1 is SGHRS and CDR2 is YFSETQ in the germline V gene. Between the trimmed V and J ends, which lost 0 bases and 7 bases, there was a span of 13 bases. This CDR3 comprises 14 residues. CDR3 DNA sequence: TGCGCCAGCAGCTTGGCCCCGGCCATCGGGACCCAGTACTTC. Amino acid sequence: CASSLAPAIGTQYF.

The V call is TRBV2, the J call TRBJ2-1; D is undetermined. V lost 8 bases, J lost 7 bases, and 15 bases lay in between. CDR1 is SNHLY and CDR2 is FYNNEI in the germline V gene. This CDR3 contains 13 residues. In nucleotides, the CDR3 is TGTGCCAGCCTTGAGAACGTGGGGAATGAGCAGTTCTTC. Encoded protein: CASLENVGNEQFF.

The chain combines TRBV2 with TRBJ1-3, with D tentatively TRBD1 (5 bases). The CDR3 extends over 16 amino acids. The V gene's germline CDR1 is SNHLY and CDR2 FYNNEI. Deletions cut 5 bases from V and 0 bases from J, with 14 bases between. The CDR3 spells CASSFPGSSSGNTIYF. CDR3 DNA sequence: TGTGCCAGCAGTTTCCCAGGGAGCAGCTCTGGAAACACCATATATTTT.

The CDR3 coding sequence is TGTGCCAGCAGCCCCCGCGGGAGAGATTACGAGCAGTACTTC. Translating it yields CASSPRGRDYEQYF. This chain connects TRBV7-9 to TRBJ2-7; 7 bases match TRBD2. The CDR3 contains 14 residues. The junction had 8 bases not matched to a gene; V was cut back by 5 bases and J by 4 bases. Germline V CDR1 and CDR2: SEHNR, FQNEAQ (reference sequence).

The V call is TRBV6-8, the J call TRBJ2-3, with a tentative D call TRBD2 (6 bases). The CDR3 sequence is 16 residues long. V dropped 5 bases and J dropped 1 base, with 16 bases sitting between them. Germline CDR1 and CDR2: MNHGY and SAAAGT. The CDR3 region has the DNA TGTGCCAGCAGTCACCCGAGGCGGGAAGGCACAGATACGCAGTATTTT. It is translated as CASSHPRREGTDTQYF.

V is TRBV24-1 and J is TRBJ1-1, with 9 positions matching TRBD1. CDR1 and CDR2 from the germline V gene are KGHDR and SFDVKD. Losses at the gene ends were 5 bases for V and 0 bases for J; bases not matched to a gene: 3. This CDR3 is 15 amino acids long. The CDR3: CATSVGTGMNTEAFF. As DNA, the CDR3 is TGTGCCACCAGTGTGGGGACAGGGATGAACACTGAAGCTTTCTTT.

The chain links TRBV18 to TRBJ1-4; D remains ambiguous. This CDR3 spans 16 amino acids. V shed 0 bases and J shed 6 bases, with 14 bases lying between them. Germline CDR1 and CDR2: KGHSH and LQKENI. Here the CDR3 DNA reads TGTGCCAGCTCACCACCGAGTACTCGGCAGGATGAAAAACTGTTTTTT. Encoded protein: CASSPPSTRQDEKLFF.

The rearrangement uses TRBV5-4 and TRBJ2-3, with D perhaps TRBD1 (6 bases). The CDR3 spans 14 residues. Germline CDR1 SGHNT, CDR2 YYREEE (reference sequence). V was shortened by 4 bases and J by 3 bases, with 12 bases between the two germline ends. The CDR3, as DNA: TGTGCCAGCAGCCAGCAGAGGGGGACAGATACGCAGTATTTT. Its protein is CASSQQRGTDTQYF.

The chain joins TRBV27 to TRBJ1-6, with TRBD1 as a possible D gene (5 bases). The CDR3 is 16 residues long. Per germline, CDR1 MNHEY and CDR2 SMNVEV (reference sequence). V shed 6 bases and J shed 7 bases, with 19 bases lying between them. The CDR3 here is CASRWRSGTENSPLHF. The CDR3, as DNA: TGTGCCAGCAGGTGGAGATCCGGGACCGAAAATTCACCCCTCCACTTT.